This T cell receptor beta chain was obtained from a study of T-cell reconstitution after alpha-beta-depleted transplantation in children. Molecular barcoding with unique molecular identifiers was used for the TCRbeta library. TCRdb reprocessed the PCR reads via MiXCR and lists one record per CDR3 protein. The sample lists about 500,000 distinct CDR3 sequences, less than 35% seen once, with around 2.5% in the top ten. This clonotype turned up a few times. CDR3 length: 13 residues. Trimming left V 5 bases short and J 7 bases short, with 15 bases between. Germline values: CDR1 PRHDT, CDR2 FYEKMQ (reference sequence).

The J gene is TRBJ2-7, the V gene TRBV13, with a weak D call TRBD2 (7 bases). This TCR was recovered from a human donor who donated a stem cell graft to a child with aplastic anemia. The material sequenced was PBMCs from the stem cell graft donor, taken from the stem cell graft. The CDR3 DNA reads TGTGCCAGCAGCACCCGGGGGGCAGGGGAGCAGTACGTC. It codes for CASSTRGAGEQYV.